This T cell receptor (beta chain) was recorded in a study of shared clonotypes between healthy human individuals. Worth noting for this clone: Its antigen is still unknown.

CDR1 and CDR2 (germline): MDHEN, SYDVKM. V gave up 11 bases and J gave up 2 bases; unmatched junction bases: 10. The CDR3 consists of 14 residues. Study outcomes and limitations: Large depth notwithstanding, sorted-subset sequencing proved incomplete by rarefaction. When compared with the clonotypes that were shared by all four sorted-subset donors, the non-shared clonotypes turned out to have lower generation probabilities.

Profiling relied on immunoSEQ multiplex PCR, and the TCRdb table lists in-frame clones only, not all of them. The data hold around 1.5 million clones, with approximately 98% observed a single time. This receptor was identified in a man younger than 45 in good health. The chain uses TRBV28 and TRBJ2-5, with TRBD2 matching over 8 bases. The sample consisted of naive CD4+ T cells sorted from blood. Subset specified: CD45RA+ positively selected. As DNA, the CDR3 is TGTGCCGCGGGGGGAACCGGGTCTCAAGAGACCCAGTACTTC. Protein sequence: CAAGGTGSQETQYF.